The source of this TCR beta chain is a study of CD8+ T cells in alopecia areata. Study-level results: The study found higher clonality in lesional than normal scalp, especially in alopecia totalis/universalis.

Deletions cut 4 bases from V and 2 bases from J, with 4 bases between. Germline V gene lookup returns CDR1 SGDLS and CDR2 YYNGEE. This CDR3 contains 12 residues. The authors sorted CD4+ and CD8+ T cells from PBMCs. About this clone itself: Its antigen remains unidentified.

Reverse transcription of extracted RNA yielded cDNA, which provided the sequencing template. Repertoires were generated with immunoSEQ multiplex PCR, while TCRdb's copy carries only in-frame clones and drops some. The table lists roughly 150,000 clones, about two thirds of them singletons. The chain employs TRBV9 and TRBJ1-3; D uncertain. This TCR was sampled from a human donor in good health. The material sequenced was CD8+ T cells sorted from blood. The CDR3 nucleotides are TGTGCCAGCAGCCCCACTGGAAACACCATATATTTT. Amino acid sequence: CASSPTGNTIYF.